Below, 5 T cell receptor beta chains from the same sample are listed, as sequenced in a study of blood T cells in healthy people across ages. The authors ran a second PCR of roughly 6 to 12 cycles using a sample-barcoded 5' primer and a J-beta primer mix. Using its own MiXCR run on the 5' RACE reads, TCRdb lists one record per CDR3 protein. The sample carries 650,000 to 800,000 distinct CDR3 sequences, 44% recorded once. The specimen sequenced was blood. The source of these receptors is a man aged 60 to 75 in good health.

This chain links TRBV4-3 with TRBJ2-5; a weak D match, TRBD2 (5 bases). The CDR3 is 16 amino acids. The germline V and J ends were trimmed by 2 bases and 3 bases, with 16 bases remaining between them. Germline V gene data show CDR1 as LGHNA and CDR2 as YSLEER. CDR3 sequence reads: CASSQPQDTGEETQYF. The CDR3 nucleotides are TGCGCCAGCAGCCAACCTCAAGACACCGGGGAAGAGACCCAGTACTTC.

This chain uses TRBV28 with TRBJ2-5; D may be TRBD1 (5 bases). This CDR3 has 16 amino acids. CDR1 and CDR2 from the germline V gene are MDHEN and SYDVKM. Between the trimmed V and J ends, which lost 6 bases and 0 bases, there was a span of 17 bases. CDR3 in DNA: TGTGCCAGCAGCCCACGTGGGGCGGAGTACCAAGAGACCCAGTACTTC. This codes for CASSPRGAEYQETQYF. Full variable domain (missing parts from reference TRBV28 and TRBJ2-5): DVKVTQSSRYLVKRTGEKVFLECVQDMDHENMFWYRQDPGLGLRLIYFSYDVKMKEKGDIPEGYSVSREKKERFSLILESASTNQTSMYLCASSPRGAEYQETQYFGPGTRLLVL.

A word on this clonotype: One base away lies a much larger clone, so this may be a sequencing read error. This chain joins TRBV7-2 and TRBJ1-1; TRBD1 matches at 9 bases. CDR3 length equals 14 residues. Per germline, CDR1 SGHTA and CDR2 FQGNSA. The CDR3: CAGSSGQGNTEAFF. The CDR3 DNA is TGTGCCGGCAGCTCGGGACAGGGGAACACTGAAGCTTTCTTT. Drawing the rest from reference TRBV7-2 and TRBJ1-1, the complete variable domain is GAGVSQSPSNKVTEKGKDVELRCDPISGHTALYWYRQSLGQGLEFLIYFQGNSAPDKSGLPSDRFSAERTGGSVSTLTIQRTQQEDSAVYLCAGSSGQGNTEAFFGQGTRLTVV.

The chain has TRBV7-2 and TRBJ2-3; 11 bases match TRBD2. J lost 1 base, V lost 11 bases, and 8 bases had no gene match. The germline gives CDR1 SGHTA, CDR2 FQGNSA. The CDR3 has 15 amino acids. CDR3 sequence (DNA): TGTGCCGGGATGACTAGCGGGGCGCGCACAGATACGCAGTATTTT. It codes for CAGMTSGARTDTQYF.

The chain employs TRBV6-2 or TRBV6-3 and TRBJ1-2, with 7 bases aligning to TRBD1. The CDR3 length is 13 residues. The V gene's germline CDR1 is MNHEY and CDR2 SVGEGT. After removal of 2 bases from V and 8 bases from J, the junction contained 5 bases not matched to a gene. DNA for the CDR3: TGTGCCAGCAGTTACGCACCGACAGGGGGCTACACCTTC. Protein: CASSYAPTGGYTF.